The 11 T cell receptor beta chains below come from one sample, sequenced in a study of response to subunit inactivated influenza vaccine. TCRdb re-called the RT-PCR reads with MiXCR, one entry per CDR3 protein. The sample holds around 530,000 distinct CDR3 sequences, around 11% seen once. The input for sequencing was PBMCs from blood, taken on the day of vaccination. Receptors were obtained from a man in his forties or fifties who received an inactivated influenza vaccine.

This clonotype appeared many times. The chain combines TRBV27 with TRBJ2-5; 10 bases map to TRBD2. The trim removed 5 bases at V and 5 bases at J, leaving 14 bases unmatched. The CDR3 extends over 17 amino acids. Germline-derived CDR1 and CDR2 are MNHEY and SMNVEV (reference sequence). The CDR3 region has the DNA TGTGCCAGCAGTAGAGGTGCAGCGGGAGGGCCGACTGAGACCCAGTACTTC. Its translation is CASSRGAAGGPTETQYF.

This clonotype was seen a handful of times. The CDR3 is CASRPRGGTNEKLFF. The CDR3 bases are TGCGCCAGCAGACCGAGGGGGGGAACTAATGAAAAACTGTTTTTT. The rearrangement joins TRBV5-1 to TRBJ1-4, with D possibly being TRBD1 (6 bases). Deletions cut 5 bases from V and 1 base from J, with 12 bases between. CDR1 is SGHRS and CDR2 is YFSETQ in the germline V gene. This CDR3 has 15 residues.

This clonotype has more than one count but fewer than ten. The chain carries TRBV5-6 and TRBJ1-6, with D tentatively TRBD1 (6 bases). Germline V lookup: CDR1 SGHDT, CDR2 YYEEEE. This CDR3 region has 16 residues. The V end was cut by 1 base, the J end by 5 bases, with 13 bases between. CDR3 DNA: TGTGCCAGCAGCTTGTCATCAGGGGTAAATAATTCACCCCTCCACTTT. Residues: CASSLSSGVNNSPLHF.

The chain carries TRBV18 and TRBJ2-5; D tentatively reads TRBD1 or TRBD2 (6 bases each). The CDR3 runs 13 residues. The V gene lost 8 bases and the J gene lost 2 bases, with 12 bases spanning the gap. Germline assignment: CDR1 KGHSH and CDR2 LQKENI. The CDR3 spells CASLRGTQETQYF. Here the CDR3 DNA reads TGTGCCAGCCTACGGGGGACACAAGAGACCCAGTACTTC.

The rearrangement joins TRBV18 to TRBJ2-3, with 7 nucleotides matching TRBD2. The CDR3 is made up of 14 amino acids. The V gene end was trimmed by 4 bases and the J gene end by 12 bases; junction bases not matched to a gene: 13. Germline loops: CDR1 KGHSH, CDR2 LQKENI. The CDR3 spells CASSLLGEREDQYF. DNA of the CDR3: TGTGCCAGCTCACTGTTGGGTGAGCGGGAAGACCAGTATTTT.

The table lists this clonotype with many counts. CDR3 coding DNA: TGCGCCAGCAGCTGGGAGTCGATCGGGACCCCACCTTACGAGCAGTACTTC. This gives the protein CASSWESIGTPPYEQYF. The J gene is TRBJ2-7, the V gene TRBV5-1; D is possibly TRBD1 or TRBD2 (5 bases each). The CDR3 is made up of 17 amino acids. Germline assignment: CDR1 SGHRS and CDR2 YFSETQ. Trimming removed 3 bases at V and 4 bases at J, with 23 bases between.

This clonotype has a handful of counts. The chain uses TRBV5-1 and TRBJ1-6; tentatively, D is TRBD1 (5 bases). The CDR3 is 16 residues long. CDR1 is SGHRS, CDR2 YFSETQ, per germline. Trimming left V 3 bases short and J 9 bases short, with 19 bases between. CDR3 residues: CASSSNFGTPSSPLHF. DNA for the CDR3: TGCGCCAGCAGCTCCAATTTCGGGACGCCGTCTTCACCCCTCCACTTT. The variable domain in full, with the rest retrieved from reference TRBV5-1 and TRBJ1-6, is KAGVTQTPRYLIKTRGQQVTLSCSPISGHRSVSWYQQTPGQGLQFLFEYFSETQRNKGNFPGRFSGRQFSNSRSEMNVSTLELGDSALYLCASSSNFGTPSSPLHFGNGTRLTVT.

This clonotype showed up just a few times. This rearrangement joins TRBV7-2 to TRBJ2-7; D gene ambiguous. The germline V and J ends were trimmed by 2 bases and 7 bases, with 6 bases remaining between them. Germline CDR1 and CDR2: SGHTA and FQGNSA. The CDR3 length is 11 residues. The CDR3 region has the DNA TGTGCCAGCAGCTTAATGGAGGAGCAGTACTTC. Translated, it gives CASSLMEEQYF.

This clonotype has only a few counts. The genes are TRBV5-1 and TRBJ1-2, with D hard to call. Germline V lookup: CDR1 SGHRS, CDR2 YFSETQ. Trimming pared 1 base from V and 4 bases from J, leaving 17 bases between. The CDR3 has 16 residues. CDR3 sequence: CASSLSSGSALYGYTF. DNA for the CDR3: TGCGCCAGCAGCTTGTCTTCAGGTTCGGCGCTCTATGGCTACACCTTC.

This chain links TRBV4-2 with TRBJ2-7; tentative D call: TRBD2 (6 bases). Germline V gene data show CDR1 as LGHNA and CDR2 as YNFKEQ. This CDR3 spans 13 amino acids. Trimming took off 4 bases at V and 6 bases at J, with 13 bases between the two ends. The CDR3 spells CASSLTSSLEQYF. The DNA of the CDR3 is TGTGCCAGCAGCCTGACTAGTTCCCTCGAGCAGTACTTC.

This clonotype was counted ten times or more. The chain uses TRBV9 and TRBJ1-1; D is unclear. Germline CDR1 is SGDLS and CDR2 is YYNGEE. V lost 0 bases to trimming and J lost 0 bases, with 6 bases between them. The CDR3 totals 14 residues. This CDR3 is CASSVEPMNTEAFF. The CDR3 DNA reads TGTGCCAGCAGCGTAGAGCCGATGAACACTGAAGCTTTCTTT.